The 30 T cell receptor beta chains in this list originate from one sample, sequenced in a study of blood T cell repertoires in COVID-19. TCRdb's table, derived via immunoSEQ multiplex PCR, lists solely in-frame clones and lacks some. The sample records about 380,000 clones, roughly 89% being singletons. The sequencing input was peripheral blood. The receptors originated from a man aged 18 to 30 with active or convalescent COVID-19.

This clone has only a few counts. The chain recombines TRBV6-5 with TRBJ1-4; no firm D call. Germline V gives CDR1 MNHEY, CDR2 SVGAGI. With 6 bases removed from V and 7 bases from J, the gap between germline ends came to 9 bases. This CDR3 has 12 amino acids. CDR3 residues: CASRSRGEKLFF. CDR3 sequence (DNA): TGTGCCAGCAGGTCCAGAGGTGAAAAACTGTTTTTT.

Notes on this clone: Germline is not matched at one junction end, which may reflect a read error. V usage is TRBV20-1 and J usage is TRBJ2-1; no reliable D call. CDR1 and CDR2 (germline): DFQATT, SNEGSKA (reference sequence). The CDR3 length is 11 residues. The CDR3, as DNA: TGCAGTGCAAGAGCCTATGATGAGCAGTTCTTC. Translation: CSARAYDEQFF.

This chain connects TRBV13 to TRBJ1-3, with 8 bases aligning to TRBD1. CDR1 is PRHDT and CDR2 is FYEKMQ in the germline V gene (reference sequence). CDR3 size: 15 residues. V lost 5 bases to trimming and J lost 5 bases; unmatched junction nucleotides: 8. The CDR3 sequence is CASSPDRGTRNTIYF. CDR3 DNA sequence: TGTGCCAGCAGCCCTGACAGGGGCACACGAAACACCATATATTTT.

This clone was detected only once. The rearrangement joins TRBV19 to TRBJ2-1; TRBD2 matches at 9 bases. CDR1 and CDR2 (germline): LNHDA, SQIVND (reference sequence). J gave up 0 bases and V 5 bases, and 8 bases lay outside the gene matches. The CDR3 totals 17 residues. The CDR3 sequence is CASSWVISGSSYNEQFF. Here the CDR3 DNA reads TGTGCCAGTAGTTGGGTTATTAGCGGGAGCTCCTACAATGAGCAGTTCTTC.

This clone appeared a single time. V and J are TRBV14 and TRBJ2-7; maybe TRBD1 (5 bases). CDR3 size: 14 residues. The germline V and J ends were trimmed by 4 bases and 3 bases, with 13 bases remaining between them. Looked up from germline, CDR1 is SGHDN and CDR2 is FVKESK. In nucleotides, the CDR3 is TGTGCCAGCAGCCTTCAGGGAAACTTCTACGAGCAGTACTTC. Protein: CASSLQGNFYEQYF.

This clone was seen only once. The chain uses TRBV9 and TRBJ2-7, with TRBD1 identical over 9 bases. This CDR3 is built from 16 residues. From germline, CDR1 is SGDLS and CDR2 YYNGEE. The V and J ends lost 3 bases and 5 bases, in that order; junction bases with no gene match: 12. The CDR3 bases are TGTGCCAGCAGCGGCCTCATGGACAGGGGTTTCCACGAGCAGTACTTC. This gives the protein CASSGLMDRGFHEQYF.

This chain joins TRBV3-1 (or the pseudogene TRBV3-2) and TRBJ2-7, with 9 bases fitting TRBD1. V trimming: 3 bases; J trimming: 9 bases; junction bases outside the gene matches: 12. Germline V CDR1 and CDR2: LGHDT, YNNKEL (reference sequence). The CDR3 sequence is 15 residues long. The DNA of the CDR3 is TGTGCCAGCAGCCAGGTGTCCGGGACAGGGATTGGGCAGTACTTC. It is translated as CASSQVSGTGIGQYF.

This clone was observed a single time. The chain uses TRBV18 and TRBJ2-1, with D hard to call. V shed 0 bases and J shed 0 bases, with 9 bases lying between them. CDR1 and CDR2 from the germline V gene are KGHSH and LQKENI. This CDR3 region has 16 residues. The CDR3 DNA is TGTGCCAGCTCACCACCTAGTAGCCGCTCCTACAATGAGCAGTTCTTC. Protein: CASSPPSSRSYNEQFF.

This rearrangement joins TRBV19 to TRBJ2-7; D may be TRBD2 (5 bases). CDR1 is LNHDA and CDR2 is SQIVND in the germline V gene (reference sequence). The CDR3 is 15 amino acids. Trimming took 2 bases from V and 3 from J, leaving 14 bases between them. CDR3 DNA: TGTGCCAGTAGTATAACCCCCGACGGACTCTACGAGCAGTACTTC. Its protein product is CASSITPDGLYEQYF.

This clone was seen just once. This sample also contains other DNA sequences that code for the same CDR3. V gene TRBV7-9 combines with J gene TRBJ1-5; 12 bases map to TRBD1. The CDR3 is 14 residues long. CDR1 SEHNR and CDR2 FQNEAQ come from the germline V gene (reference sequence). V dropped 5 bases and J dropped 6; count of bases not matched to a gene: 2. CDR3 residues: CASSPGQGAQPQHF. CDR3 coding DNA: TGTGCCAGCAGCCCGGGACAGGGGGCTCAGCCCCAGCATTTT.

CDR3 coding DNA: TGTGCGGGGACTGACGACAGGGTAGGGGAGACCCAGTACTTC. Protein product: CAGTDDRVGETQYF. The chain couples TRBV7-9 to TRBJ2-5; weak D call: TRBD1 (7 bases). The CDR3 covers 14 residues. The germline CDR1 and CDR2 sequences are SEHNR and FQNEAQ (reference sequence).

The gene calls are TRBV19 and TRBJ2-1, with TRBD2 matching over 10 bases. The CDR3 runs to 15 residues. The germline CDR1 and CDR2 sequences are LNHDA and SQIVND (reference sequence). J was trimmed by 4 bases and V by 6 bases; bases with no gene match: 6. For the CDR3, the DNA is TGTGCCAGTAGCCCCTTAGCGGGGGGATACAATGAGCAGTTCTTC. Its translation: CASSPLAGGYNEQFF.

The CDR3 nucleotides are TGTGCCAGCAGTGGCGCATCTGACAGGGGGCTAGACAATGAGCAGTTCTTC. This sequence encodes CASSGASDRGLDNEQFF. The chain carries TRBV28 and TRBJ2-1; 10 nucleotides line up with TRBD1. J gave up 5 bases and V 5 bases, and 12 bases lay outside the gene matches. The germline gives CDR1 MDHEN, CDR2 SYDVKM. The CDR3 totals 17 residues.

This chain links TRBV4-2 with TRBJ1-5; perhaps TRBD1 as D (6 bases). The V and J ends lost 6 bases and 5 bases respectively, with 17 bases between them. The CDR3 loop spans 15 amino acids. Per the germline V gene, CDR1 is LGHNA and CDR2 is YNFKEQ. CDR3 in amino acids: CASSRALDSDQPQHF. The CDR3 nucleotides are TGTGCCAGCAGTCGGGCTTTGGACAGTGATCAGCCCCAGCATTTT.

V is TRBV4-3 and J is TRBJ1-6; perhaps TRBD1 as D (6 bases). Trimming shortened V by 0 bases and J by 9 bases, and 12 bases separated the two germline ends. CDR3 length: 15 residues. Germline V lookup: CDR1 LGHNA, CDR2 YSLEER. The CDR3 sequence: CASSQEGHRSSPLHF. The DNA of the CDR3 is TGCGCCAGCAGCCAAGAGGGACATCGATCTTCACCCCTCCACTTT.

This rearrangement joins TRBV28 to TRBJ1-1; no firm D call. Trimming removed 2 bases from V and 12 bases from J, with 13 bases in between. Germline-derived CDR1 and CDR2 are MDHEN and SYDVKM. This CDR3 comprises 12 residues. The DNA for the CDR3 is TGTGCCAGCAGTTTAAATACCCGGTTACCTTTCTTT. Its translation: CASSLNTRLPFF.

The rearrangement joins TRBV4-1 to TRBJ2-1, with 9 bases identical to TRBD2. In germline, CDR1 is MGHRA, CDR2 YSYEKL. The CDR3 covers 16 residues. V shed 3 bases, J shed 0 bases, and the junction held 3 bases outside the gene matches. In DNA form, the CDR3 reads TGCGCCAGCAGCCACCTTAGCGGGAGCTCCTACAATGAGCAGTTCTTC. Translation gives CASSHLSGSSYNEQFF.

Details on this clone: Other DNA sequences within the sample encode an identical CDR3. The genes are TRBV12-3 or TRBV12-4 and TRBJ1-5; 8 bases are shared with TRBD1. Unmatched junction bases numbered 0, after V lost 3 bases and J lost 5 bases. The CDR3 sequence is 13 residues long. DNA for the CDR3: TGTGCCAGCAGTTTGACAGGGGATCAGCCCCAGCATTTT. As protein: CASSLTGDQPQHF.

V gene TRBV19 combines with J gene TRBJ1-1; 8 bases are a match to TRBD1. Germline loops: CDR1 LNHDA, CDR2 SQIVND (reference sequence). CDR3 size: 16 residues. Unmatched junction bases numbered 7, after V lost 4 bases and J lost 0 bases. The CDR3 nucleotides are TGTGCCAGTAGTAAGCGGCAGGGGGCGATGAACACTGAAGCTTTCTTT. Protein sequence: CASSKRQGAMNTEAFF.

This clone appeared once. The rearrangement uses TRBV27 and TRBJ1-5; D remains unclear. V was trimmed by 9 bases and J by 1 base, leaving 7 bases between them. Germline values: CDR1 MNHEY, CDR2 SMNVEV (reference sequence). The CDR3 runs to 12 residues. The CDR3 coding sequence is TGTGCCAGTTCTGTGAGCAATCAGCCCCAGCATTTT. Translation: CASSVSNQPQHF.

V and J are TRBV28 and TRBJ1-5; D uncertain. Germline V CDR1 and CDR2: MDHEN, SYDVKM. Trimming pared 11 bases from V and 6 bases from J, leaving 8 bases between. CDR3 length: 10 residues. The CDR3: CAAGGQPQHF. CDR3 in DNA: TGTGCCGCGGGTGGTCAGCCCCAGCATTTT.

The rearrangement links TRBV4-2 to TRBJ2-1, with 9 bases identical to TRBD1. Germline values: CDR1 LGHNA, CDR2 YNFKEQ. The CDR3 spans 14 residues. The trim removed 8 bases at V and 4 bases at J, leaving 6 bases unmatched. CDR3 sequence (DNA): TGTGCCAGCCAGCCGGGACAGGGATACAATGAGCAGTTCTTC. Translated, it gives CASQPGQGYNEQFF.

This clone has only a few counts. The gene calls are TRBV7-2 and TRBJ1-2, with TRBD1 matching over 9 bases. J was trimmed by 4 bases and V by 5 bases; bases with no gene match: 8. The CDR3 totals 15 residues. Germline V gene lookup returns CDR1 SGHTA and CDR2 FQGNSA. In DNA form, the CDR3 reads TGTGCCAGCAGCCTAGGACAGGGGCCCGTCTATGGCTACACCTTC. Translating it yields CASSLGQGPVYGYTF.

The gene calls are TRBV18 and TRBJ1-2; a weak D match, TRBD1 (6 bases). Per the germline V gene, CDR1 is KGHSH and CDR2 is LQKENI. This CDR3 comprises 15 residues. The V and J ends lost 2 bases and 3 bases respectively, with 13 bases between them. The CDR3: CASSPEDRRDYGYTF. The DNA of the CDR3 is TGTGCCAGCTCACCAGAAGACAGGCGGGACTATGGCTACACCTTC.

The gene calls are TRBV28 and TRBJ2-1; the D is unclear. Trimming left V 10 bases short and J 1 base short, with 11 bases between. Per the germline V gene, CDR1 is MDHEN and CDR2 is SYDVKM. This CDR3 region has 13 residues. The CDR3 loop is CAILKHSYNEQFF. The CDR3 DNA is TGTGCCATCCTAAAGCATTCCTACAATGAGCAGTTCTTC.

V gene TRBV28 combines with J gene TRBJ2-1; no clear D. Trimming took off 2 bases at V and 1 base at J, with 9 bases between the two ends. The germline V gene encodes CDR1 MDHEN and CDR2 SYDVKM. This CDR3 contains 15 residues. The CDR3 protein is CASSLKLVSYNEQFF. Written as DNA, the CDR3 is TGTGCCAGCAGTTTAAAGCTAGTTTCCTACAATGAGCAGTTCTTC.

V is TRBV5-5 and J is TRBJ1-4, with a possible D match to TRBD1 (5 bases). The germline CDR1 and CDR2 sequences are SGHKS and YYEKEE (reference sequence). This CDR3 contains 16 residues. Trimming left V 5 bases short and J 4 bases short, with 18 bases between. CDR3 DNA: TGTGCCAGCAGGCGATACCCAGGGTTGGGTAATGAAAAACTGTTTTTT. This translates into CASRRYPGLGNEKLFF.

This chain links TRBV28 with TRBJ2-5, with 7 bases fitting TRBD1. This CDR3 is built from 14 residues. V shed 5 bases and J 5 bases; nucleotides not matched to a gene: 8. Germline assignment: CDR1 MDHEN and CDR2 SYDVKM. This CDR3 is CASSLKGARETQYF. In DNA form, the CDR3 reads TGTGCCAGCAGTCTGAAGGGGGCCCGTGAGACCCAGTACTTC.

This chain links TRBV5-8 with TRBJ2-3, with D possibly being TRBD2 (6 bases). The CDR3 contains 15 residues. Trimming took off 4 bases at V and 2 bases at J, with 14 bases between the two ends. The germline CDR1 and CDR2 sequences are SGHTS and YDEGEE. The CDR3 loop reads CASSPDGRYTDTQYF. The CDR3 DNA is TGTGCCAGCAGCCCGGACGGGAGATACACAGATACGCAGTATTTT.

CDR3 protein: CASSVASGLGMGELFF. In nucleotides, the CDR3 is TGTGCCAGCAGCGTAGCTAGCGGCCTGGGCATGGGGGAGCTGTTTTTT. This sequence joins TRBV9 and TRBJ2-2; 7 bases match TRBD2. The junction had 10 bases not matched to a gene; V was cut back by 0 bases and J by 8 bases. The germline CDR1 and CDR2 sequences are SGDLS and YYNGEE. The CDR3 consists of 16 residues. Drawing the rest from reference TRBV9 and TRBJ2-2, the complete variable domain is DSGVTQTPKHLITATGQRVTLRCSPRSGDLSVYWYQQSLDQGLQFLIQYYNGEERAKGNILERFSAQQFPDLHSELNLSSLELGDSALYFCASSVASGLGMGELFFGEGSRLTVL.